The sequence of this T cell receptor beta chain was determined in a study of brain T cells in children with intractable seizures. Study findings and constraints: Pre- and post-surgery blood differed in depth, so pre-surgery absences may be undersampling. Only CDR3 sequence similarity suggested viral specificity, without known HCMV serostatus.

CDR1 and CDR2 from the germline V gene are SGHAT and FQNNGV. This CDR3 has 15 residues. The germline V and J ends were trimmed by 1 base and 3 bases, with 13 bases remaining between them. Sequenced by immunoSEQ multiplex PCR; TCRdb stores in-frame clones only, minus some. The data hold about 320,000 clones, with roughly 92% observed a single time. Time point denoted: blood from clinic visit 5 months post-surgery; TSC patient then seizure free. Surgery cases with the highest brain T cell transcript signatures were chosen for sequencing. Pre-surgery treatment included at least one anti-epileptic drug. For this clone: The antigen is unknown.

The chain couples TRBV11-2 to TRBJ2-7; weak D call: TRBD1 (6 bases). Here the sequenced sample was peripheral blood, taken roughly 5 months after surgery. This clonotype originated in a boy under two years old with tuberous sclerosis and intractable seizures. Here the CDR3 reads CASSLATGKFYEQYF. Here the CDR3 DNA reads TGTGCCAGCAGCTTAGCTACAGGGAAGTTCTACGAGCAGTACTTC. Full variable domain (rest looked up from reference TRBV11-2 and TRBJ2-7): EAGVAQSPRYKIIEKRQSVAFWCNPISGHATLYWYQQILGQGPKLLIQFQNNGVVDDSQLPKDRFSAERLKGVDSTLKIQPAKLEDSAVYLCASSLATGKFYEQYFGPGTRLTVT.